This T cell receptor (beta chain) was found in a study of siplizumab effects on memory and regulatory T cells. The V gene lost 4 bases and the J gene lost 5 bases, with 12 bases spanning the gap. The CDR3 is made up of 14 amino acids. The germline CDR1 and CDR2 sequences are SNHLY and FYNNEI. Study-wide results and limits: A mean of roughly 70% of mappable alloreactive CD4+ clones were Treg-derived with siplizumab, compared with more than 25% in controls. Roughly 75-95% of proliferating CD4+ or CD8+ clones defied assignment to a naive or memory phenotype. Siplizumab significantly decreased alloreactive sequences from unstimulated CD4+ memory cells. Naive T cells appeared more varied than memory cells and looked like key alloresponse contributors.

Regarding this clone: The antigen is not known.

The table came from immunoSEQ multiplex PCR; TCRdb's copy has only in-frame clones and leaves some out. This sample carries about 91,000 clones, under 95% of them seen once, and the ten largest clones take 6.5%. The sequenced sample consisted of CD8+ T cells sorted from blood. This rearrangement joins TRBV2 to TRBJ1-5; TRBD1 might be the D (6 bases). The origin of this receptor is a human donor in good health. CDR3 DNA sequence: TGTGCCAGCAGTGGGGGGCAGTGGGATCAGCCCCAGCATTTT. This sequence encodes CASSGGQWDQPQHF.